This T cell receptor (beta chain) was documented in a study of cytomegalovirus exposure and HLA in healthy donors. Study conclusions and caveats: Under in vitro conditions, three CMV-associated chains were confirmed as specific for CMV antigens. First-cohort TCR clusters tended to co-occur in the approximately 120 validation repertoires, a later analysis found. Listed as cytomegalovirus-associated were over 150 TCR beta chains.

V was clipped by 2 bases and J by 0 bases, with 8 bases between them. Germline values: CDR1 PRHDT, CDR2 FYEKMQ (reference sequence). The CDR3 has 15 amino acids. For this clone: The antigen is not known.

Libraries were prepared by immunoSEQ multiplex PCR; TCRdb keeps only in-frame clonotypes and omits some of them. The sample lists 250,000 to 350,000 clones, roughly 88% seen once, with approximately 0.96% in the top ten. Material: PBMCs. V and J are TRBV13 and TRBJ1-3; weak D call: TRBD1 (5 bases). The receptor's source is a young man in good health and CMV-seronegative. The CDR3, as DNA: TGTGCCAGCAGCTTAAGGGGCGCCTCTGGAAACACCATATATTTT. This translates into CASSLRGASGNTIYF.